Below are 5 T cell receptor beta chains sequenced from a single sample in a study of T-cell reconstitution after alpha-beta-depleted transplantation in children. Unique molecular identifiers featured in how the TCRbeta library was prepared. Via MiXCR, TCRdb re-called the PCR reads, giving one row per CDR3 protein. The profile shows approximately 640,000 distinct CDR3 sequences, 15% to 20% of them singletons. The source was PBMCs from the stem cell graft donor, collected from the stem cell graft. Receptors were obtained from a human donor who donated a stem cell graft to a child with acute myeloid leukemia.

This clonotype was recorded a few times. The chain carries TRBV20-1 and TRBJ1-5, with a possible D match to TRBD1 (6 bases). The CDR3 consists of 15 residues. Trimming removed 3 bases from V and 1 base from J, with 13 bases in between. The V gene's germline CDR1 is DFQATT and CDR2 SNEGSKA (reference sequence). The CDR3 sequence: CSASATGTSNQPQHF. The DNA for the CDR3 is TGCAGTGCTAGCGCTACAGGGACGAGCAATCAGCCCCAGCATTTT.

This clonotype showed up just once. The rearrangement joins TRBV7-8 to TRBJ1-1, with 9 nucleotides matching TRBD1. The CDR3 spans 16 residues. Germline V CDR1 and CDR2: SGHVS, FQNEAQ. V lost 1 base to trimming and J lost 5 bases; unmatched junction nucleotides: 8. The CDR3 nucleotides are TGTGCCAGCAGCTTAGATTTCTGGACAGGGGAGACTGAAGCTTTCTTT. Translating gives CASSLDFWTGETEAFF.

In this sample, this clonotype turned up many times. This chain joins TRBV2 and TRBJ2-1; 12 nucleotides align to TRBD2. The trim removed 6 bases at V and 8 bases at J, leaving 8 bases unmatched. Looked up from germline, CDR1 is SNHLY and CDR2 is FYNNEI. CDR3 size: 15 residues. The CDR3 spells CASSLAGGPNYEQFF. In DNA, the CDR3 is TGTGCCAGCAGCCTAGCGGGGGGGCCGAATTATGAGCAGTTCTTC.

The chain recombines TRBV11-3 with TRBJ2-3; 9 positions agree with TRBD2. This CDR3 spans 16 amino acids. V lost 6 bases to trimming and J lost 4 bases; unmatched junction nucleotides: 11. CDR1 and CDR2 from the germline V gene are SGHNT and YENEEA. CDR3 amino acids: CASSRGQRGVPDTQYF. The CDR3 bases are TGTGCCAGCAGTCGAGGGCAGCGGGGGGTCCCAGATACGCAGTATTTT.

The chain combines TRBV6-1 with TRBJ2-1; tentative D call: TRBD2 (6 bases). Germline V gene lookup returns CDR1 MNHNS and CDR2 SASEGT. The V end was cut by 0 bases, the J end by 4 bases, with 16 bases between. The CDR3 consists of 17 residues. CDR3 region: CASSEAGWGTAYNEQFF. CDR3 DNA sequence: TGTGCCAGCAGTGAAGCGGGATGGGGGACTGCATACAATGAGCAGTTCTTC.